This T cell receptor beta chain was captured in a study of regulatory T cells in long-lasting Graves disease. Arm-PCR of CDR3 regions with iRepertoire HTBI primers generated TCR beta libraries. Study processing details: Samples collectively showed some 65 TRBV and approximately 15 TRBJ segments. TCRdb passed the multiplex PCR reads through MiXCR, listing each CDR3 protein once. The V and J calls and clone size come from TCRdb's table, not from the authors' own analysis. Among a few hundred thousand distinct CDR3 sequences listed, about a fifth were seen once. The germline V gene has CDR1 MDHEN and CDR2 SYDVKM. The CDR3 covers 13 residues. V was cut by 2 bases and J by 5 bases, with 9 bases left in between. As for time point: persistent/refractory GD, antithyroid drugs over 5 years with positive TRAb. The TCR library was prepared using RNA isolated from PBMCs. Staff took about 9.8 milliliters of peripheral blood and put it into EDTA tubes.

This clonotype has a count of ten or more. The material was peripheral blood mononuclear cells (PBMCs), obtained when the disease was refractory, from a patient treated with antithyroid drugs. V gene TRBV28 combines with J gene TRBJ1-1; D gene ambiguous. This clonotype originated in a female donor with Graves disease. CDR3 loop: CASSLLGGTEAFF. Here the CDR3 DNA reads TGTGCCAGCAGTTTACTGGGAGGGACTGAAGCTTTCTTT. Together with reference TRBV28 and TRBJ1-1, the CDR3 gives the full variable domain: DVKVTQSSRYLVKRTGEKVFLECVQDMDHENMFWYRQDPGLGLRLIYFSYDVKMKEKGDIPEGYSVSREKKERFSLILESASTNQTSMYLCASSLLGGTEAFFGQGTRLTVV.